This TCR beta chain was sequenced during a study of OX40 agonist ivuxolimab in advanced cancers. The wider study: Dose-escalation subjects each had hepatocellular carcinoma, melanoma, renal cell or head and neck cancer. Those enrolled were 80% to 85% male, with a mean age of about 60 years and ages from about 20 to 79. Partial responses occurred in three patients (one hepatocellular carcinoma, two cutaneous melanoma).

The V end lost 4 bases, the J end lost 3 bases, and 17 bases lay between the germline ends. Germline CDR1 and CDR2: SGHNT and YYREEE (reference sequence). The CDR3 has 15 amino acids. Some clones are missing from TCRdb's copy, which holds only in-frame ones; the method was immunoSEQ multiplex PCR. The sample has about 66,000 clones; around 73% are singletons. Sequenced here: CD4+ or CD8+ T cells sorted from blood, sampled in a trial of the OX40 agonist ivuxolimab. The sequence came from an adult with an advanced solid tumor such as melanoma, head and neck, liver or kidney cancer. The V and J genes are TRBV5-4 and TRBJ2-7; possible D gene TRBD1, 6 bases. The chain's CDR3 is CASSLGTGMFYEQYF. CDR3 DNA: TGTGCCAGCAGCCTTGGTACAGGGATGTTCTACGAGCAGTACTTC.